This T cell receptor beta chain derives from a study of beta chain features in type 1 diabetes. The wider study: No age, gender or cell yield differences were seen between patients and healthy donors.

Study results and limitations: High TCR expression in some cells could lead to their over-representation in cDNA sequencing. Among patients, naive, central memory and Treg TCRB repertoires appeared more similar than among healthy donors. Moderate yet significant TCRB CDR3 shortening was seen in Type 1 diabetes patients in all four CD4+ subsets.

Germline CDR1 reads MDHEN; CDR2 reads SYDVKM. V gave up 3 bases and J gave up 3 bases, with 15 bases separating them. This CDR3 has 15 residues. This clone turned up a few times. Antigen: not known. Reverse transcription of all isolated RNA meant that expressed TCRB transcripts were sequenced. Profiling relied on immunoSEQ multiplex PCR, and the TCRdb table lists in-frame clones only, not all of them. The data contain over 650,000 clones, over 12% of them seen just once; the ten biggest clones take up 0.03% to 0.04%. Purity exceeded 98% in all sorted populations. This chain joins TRBV28 and TRBJ2-7; weak D call: TRBD1 (5 bases). This clonotype was obtained from a man between 18 and 35 years old with type 1 diabetes. The source material was naive CD4+ T cells from blood. CDR3 sequence (DNA): TGTGCCAGCAGTTTGCAGGGTACCATCCACTACGAGCAGTACTTC. Protein sequence: CASSLQGTIHYEQYF.